This T cell receptor beta chain came from a study of blood T cell repertoires in COVID-19. Study information: Italy, Spain and the United States were the sources of the convalescent and acute COVID-19 samples. PBMCs, B-cell-depleted T cells, or T cells provided the cDNA or gDNA that made up the material.

Authors' analysis steps: Quantification of nucleated cells was approximated via reference gene primer amplification. The protocol was immunoSEQ multiplex PCR, while the TCRdb copy is restricted to in-frame clones and leaves out a portion. V and J calls and clone size are those listed in that table; D and trimming were worked out from the DNA. The sample holds 90,000 to 130,000 clones, 88% seen once. V lost 3 bases, J lost 0 bases, and 5 bases stayed unmatched. The CDR3 contains 16 residues. The germline gives CDR1 LNHDA, CDR2 SQIVND (reference sequence). Sequencing was performed on peripheral blood. This TCR was sampled from a woman between 45 and 65 years old with acute or convalescent COVID-19. The rearrangement joins TRBV19 to TRBJ1-3; 7 bases line up with TRBD1. The CDR3 region is CASSIRDRLSGNTIYF. In DNA, the CDR3 is TGTGCCAGTAGTATCCGGGACAGACTCTCTGGAAACACCATATATTTT. Drawing the rest from reference TRBV19 and TRBJ1-3, the complete variable domain is DGGITQSPKYLFRKEGQNVTLSCEQNLNHDAMYWYRQDPGQGLRLIYYSQIVNDFQKGDIAEGYSVSREKKESFPLTVTSAQKNPTAFYLCASSIRDRLSGNTIYFGEGSWLTVV.